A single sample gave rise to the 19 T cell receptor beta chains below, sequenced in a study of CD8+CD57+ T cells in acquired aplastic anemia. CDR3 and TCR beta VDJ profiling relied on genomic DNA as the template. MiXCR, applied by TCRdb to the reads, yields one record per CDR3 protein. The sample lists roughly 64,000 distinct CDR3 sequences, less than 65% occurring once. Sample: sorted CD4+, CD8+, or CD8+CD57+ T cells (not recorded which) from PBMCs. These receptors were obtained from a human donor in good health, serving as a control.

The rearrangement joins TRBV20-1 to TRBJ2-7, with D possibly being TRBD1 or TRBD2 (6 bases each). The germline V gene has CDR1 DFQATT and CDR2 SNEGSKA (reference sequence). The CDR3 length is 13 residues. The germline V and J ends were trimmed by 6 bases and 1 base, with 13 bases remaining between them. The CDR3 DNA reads TGCAGTGCGGTCGGAGGGGGATCCTACGAGCAGTACTTC. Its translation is CSAVGGGSYEQYF.

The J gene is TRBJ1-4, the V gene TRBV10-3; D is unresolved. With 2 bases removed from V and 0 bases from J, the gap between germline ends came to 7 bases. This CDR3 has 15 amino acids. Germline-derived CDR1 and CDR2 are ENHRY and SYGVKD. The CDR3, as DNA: TGTGCCATCAGTGAGGAATATGCAACTAATGAAAAACTGTTTTTT. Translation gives CAISEEYATNEKLFF.

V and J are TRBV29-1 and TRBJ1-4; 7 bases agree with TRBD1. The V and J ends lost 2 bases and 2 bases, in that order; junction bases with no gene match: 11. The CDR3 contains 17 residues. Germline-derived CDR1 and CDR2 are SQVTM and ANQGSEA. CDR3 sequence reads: CSVELVRGLGTNEKLFF. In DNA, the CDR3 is TGCAGCGTTGAATTGGTCAGGGGGTTGGGGACTAATGAAAAACTGTTTTTT.

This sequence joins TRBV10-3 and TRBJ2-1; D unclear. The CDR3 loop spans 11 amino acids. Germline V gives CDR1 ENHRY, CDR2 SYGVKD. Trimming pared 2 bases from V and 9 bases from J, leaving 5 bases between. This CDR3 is CAISEDFEQFF. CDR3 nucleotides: TGTGCCATCAGTGAGGATTTTGAGCAGTTCTTC.

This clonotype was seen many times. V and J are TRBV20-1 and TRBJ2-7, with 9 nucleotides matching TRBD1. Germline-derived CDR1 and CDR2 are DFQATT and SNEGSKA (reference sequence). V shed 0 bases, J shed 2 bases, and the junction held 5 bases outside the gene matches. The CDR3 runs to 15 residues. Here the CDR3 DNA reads TGCAGTGCTAGAGACCGACAGGGGGTACCCTACGAGCAGTACTTC. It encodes CSARDRQGVPYEQYF.

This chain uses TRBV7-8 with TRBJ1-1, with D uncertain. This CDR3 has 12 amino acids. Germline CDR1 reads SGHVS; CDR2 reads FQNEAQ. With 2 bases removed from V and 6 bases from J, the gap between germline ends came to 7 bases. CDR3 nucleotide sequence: TGTGCCAGCAGCTTAAGTAGAGCTGAAGCTTTCTTT. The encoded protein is CASSLSRAEAFF. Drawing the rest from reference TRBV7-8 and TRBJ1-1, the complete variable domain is GAGVSQSPRYKVAKRGQDVALRCDPISGHVSLFWYQQALGQGPEFLTYFQNEAQLDKSGLPSDRFFAERPEGSVSTLKIQRTQQEDSAVYLCASSLSRAEAFFGQGTRLTVV.

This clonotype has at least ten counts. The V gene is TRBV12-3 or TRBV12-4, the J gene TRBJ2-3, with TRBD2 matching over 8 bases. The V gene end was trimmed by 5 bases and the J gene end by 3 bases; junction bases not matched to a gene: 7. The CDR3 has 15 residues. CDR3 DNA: TGTGCCAGCAGTACTAGCGGCGGGAGGACAGATACGCAGTATTTT. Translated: CASSTSGGRTDTQYF.

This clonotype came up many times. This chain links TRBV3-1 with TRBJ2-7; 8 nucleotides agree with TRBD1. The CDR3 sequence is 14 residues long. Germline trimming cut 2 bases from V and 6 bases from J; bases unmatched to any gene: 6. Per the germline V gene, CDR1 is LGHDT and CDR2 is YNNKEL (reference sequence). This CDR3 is CASSQLTGAGEQYF. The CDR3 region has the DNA TGTGCCAGCAGCCAACTGACAGGGGCCGGCGAGCAGTACTTC.

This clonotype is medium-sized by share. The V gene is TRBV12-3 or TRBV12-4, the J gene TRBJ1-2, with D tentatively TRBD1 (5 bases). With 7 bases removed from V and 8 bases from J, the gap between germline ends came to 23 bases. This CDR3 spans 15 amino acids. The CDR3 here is CASTLFGGKGRGYTF. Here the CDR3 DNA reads TGTGCCAGCACCCTTTTTGGGGGGAAGGGCCGGGGCTACACCTTC.

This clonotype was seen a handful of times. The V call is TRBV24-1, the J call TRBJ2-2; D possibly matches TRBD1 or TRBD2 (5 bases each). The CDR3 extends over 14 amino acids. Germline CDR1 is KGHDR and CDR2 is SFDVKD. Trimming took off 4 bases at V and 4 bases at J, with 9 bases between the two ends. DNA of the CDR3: TGTGCCACCAGTGAGGGGACGAGCACCGGGGAGCTGTTTTTT. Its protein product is CATSEGTSTGELFF.

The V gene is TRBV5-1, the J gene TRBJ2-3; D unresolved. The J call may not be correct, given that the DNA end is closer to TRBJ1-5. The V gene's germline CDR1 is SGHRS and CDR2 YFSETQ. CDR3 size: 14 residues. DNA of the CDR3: TGCGCCAGCAGCCCAGGACTAGCTAGAAGTACGCAGCATTTT. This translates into CASSPGLARSTQHF.

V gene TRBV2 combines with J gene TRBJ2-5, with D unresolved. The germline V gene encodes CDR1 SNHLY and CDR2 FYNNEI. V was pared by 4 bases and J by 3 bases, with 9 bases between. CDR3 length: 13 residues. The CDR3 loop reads CASSVETKETQYF. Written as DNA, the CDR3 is TGTGCCAGCAGTGTTGAGACAAAAGAGACCCAGTACTTC.

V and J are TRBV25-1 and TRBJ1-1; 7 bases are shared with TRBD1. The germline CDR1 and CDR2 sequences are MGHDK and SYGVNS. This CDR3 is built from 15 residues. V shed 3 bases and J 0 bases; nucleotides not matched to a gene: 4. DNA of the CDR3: TGTGCCAGCAGTGATGACAGGGCCCTGAACACTGAAGCTTTCTTT. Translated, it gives CASSDDRALNTEAFF.

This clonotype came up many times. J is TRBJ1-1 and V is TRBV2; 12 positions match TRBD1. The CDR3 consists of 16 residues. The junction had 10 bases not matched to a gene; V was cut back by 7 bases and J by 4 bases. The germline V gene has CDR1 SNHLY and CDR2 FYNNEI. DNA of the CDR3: TGTGCCAGCACCCCGGGACAGGGGGCGGGAGGCACTGAAGCTTTCTTT. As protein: CASTPGQGAGGTEAFF. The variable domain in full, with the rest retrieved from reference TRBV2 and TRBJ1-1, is EPEVTQTPSHQVTQMGQEVILRCVPISNHLYFYWYRQILGQKVEFLVSFYNNEISEKSEIFDDQFSVERPDGSNFTLKIRSTKLEDSAMYFCASTPGQGAGGTEAFFGQGTRLTVV.

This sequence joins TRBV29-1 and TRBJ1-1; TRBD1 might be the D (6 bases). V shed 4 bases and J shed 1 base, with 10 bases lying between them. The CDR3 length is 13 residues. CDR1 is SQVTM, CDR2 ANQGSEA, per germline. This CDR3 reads CSVAGAANTEAFF. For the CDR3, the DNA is TGCAGCGTTGCGGGGGCGGCGAACACTGAAGCTTTCTTT. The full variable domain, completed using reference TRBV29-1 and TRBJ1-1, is SAVISQKPSRDICQRGTSLTIQCQVDSQVTMMFWYRQQPGQSLTLIATANQGSEATYESGFVIDKFPISRPNLTFSTLTVSNMSPEDSSIYLCSVAGAANTEAFFGQGTRLTVV.

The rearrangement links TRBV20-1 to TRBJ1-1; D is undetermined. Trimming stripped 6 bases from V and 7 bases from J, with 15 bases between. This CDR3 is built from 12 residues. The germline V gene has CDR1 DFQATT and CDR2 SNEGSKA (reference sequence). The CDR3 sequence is CSANLRTVEAFF. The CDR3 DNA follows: TGCAGTGCAAACCTACGAACAGTTGAAGCTTTCTTT.

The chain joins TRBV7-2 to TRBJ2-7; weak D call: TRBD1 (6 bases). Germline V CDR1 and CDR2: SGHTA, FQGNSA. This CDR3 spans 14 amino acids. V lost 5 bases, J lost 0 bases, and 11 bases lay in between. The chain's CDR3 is CASSGQLNSYEQYF. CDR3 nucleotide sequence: TGTGCCAGCAGCGGACAGCTAAACTCCTACGAGCAGTACTTC.

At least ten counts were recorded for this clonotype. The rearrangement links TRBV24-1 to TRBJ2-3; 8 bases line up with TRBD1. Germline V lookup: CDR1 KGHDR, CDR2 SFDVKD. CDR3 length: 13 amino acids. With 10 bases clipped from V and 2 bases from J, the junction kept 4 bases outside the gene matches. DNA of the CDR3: TGTGCCACGGGACAGGCTAACACAGATACGCAGTATTTT. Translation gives CATGQANTDTQYF.

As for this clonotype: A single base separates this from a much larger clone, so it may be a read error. The DNA of the CDR3 is TGTGCCGGCAGTTTTGGGGGCTTCACCGGGGAGCTGTTTTTT. It encodes CAGSFGGFTGELFF. The V call is TRBV12-3 or TRBV12-4, the J call TRBJ2-2, with D possibly TRBD1 on 6 matching bases. The CDR3 runs 14 residues.